The clone carrying this T cell receptor beta chain has ten or more counts. Its antigen is unidentified. Two oligonucleotides, mixed equimolar, formed the beta constant-region primer covering TRBC1 and TRBC2. Ligated cDNA was amplified by four rounds of PCR with nested alpha and beta constant-region primers and SP2. MiXCR, applied by TCRdb to the UMI-ligation and nested PCR reads, yields one record per CDR3 protein. Altogether 85,000 to 130,000 distinct CDR3 sequences are present, about 14% being singletons, with the ten largest covering about 3%. The CDR3 has 13 amino acids. Germline V gives CDR1 MNHEY, CDR2 SMNVEV (reference sequence). V lost 0 bases to trimming and J lost 9 bases, with 11 bases between them. From the second PCR step, alpha and beta chains were amplified apart. This entry is derived from a study of naive and memory T cell subsets. Study-wide results and caveats: Especially in CD8 cells, naive repertoires contained a few larger clonotypes, possibly CD45RA-re-expressing memory cells. Diversity fell and Gini index rose from naive through CM, EM, EMRA. Between naive and memory subsets, TCR abundance power law exponents differed.

The sequence derives from a human donor in good health. Sequencing used naive CD8+ T cells from blood. The rearrangement uses TRBV27 and TRBJ1-1; D unresolved. The DNA for the CDR3 is TGTGCCAGCAGTTTATCGCTGGCTAACCAAGCTTTCTTT. This translates into CASSLSLANQAFF.